Below, 19 T cell receptor beta chains from the same sample are listed, as sequenced in a study of T cell repertoires in cytomegalovirus infection. TCRdb re-called the reads with MiXCR, one entry per CDR3 protein. The repertoire includes about 89,000 distinct CDR3 sequences, 25% to 35% of them detected once, and roughly 71% sits in the top ten. Antigens of these TCRs are unknown. The material sequenced was CD8+ T cells from cultured PBMCs, taken from culture after CMV antigen stimulation. The receptors were sampled from a human donor in good health (CMV status not recorded). Some clones in this sample may be carry-over from other donors' samples.

The chain couples TRBV6-1 to TRBJ1-5, with D possibly TRBD1 on 6 matching bases. The CDR3 runs to 14 residues. Germline V gives CDR1 MNHNS, CDR2 SASEGT. Between the trimmed V and J ends, which lost 8 bases and 3 bases, there was a span of 14 bases. The CDR3 coding sequence is TGTGCCAGCCAACTAACAGGGATCAATCAGCCCCAGCATTTT. This gives the protein CASQLTGINQPQHF.

This chain joins TRBV15 and TRBJ1-2; D is unresolved. Germline V lookup: CDR1 LNHNV, CDR2 YYDKDF (reference sequence). This CDR3 contains 14 residues. V was pared by 0 bases and J by 4 bases, with 9 bases between. As DNA, the CDR3 is TGTGCCACCAGCAGAGACCGACAACTCTATGGCTACACCTTC. It translates to CATSRDRQLYGYTF.

The chain carries TRBV7-2 and TRBJ2-2, with a possible D match to TRBD2 (5 bases). Germline V gives CDR1 SGHTA, CDR2 FQGNSA. The V end lost 2 bases, the J end lost 1 base, and 8 bases lay between the germline ends. CDR3 length: 15 residues. This CDR3 reads CASSLNSGNTGELFF. In DNA, the CDR3 is TGTGCCAGCAGCTTAAACAGCGGGAACACCGGGGAGCTGTTTTTT.

The chain links TRBV2 to TRBJ1-1; 8 bases match TRBD1. The CDR3 is 15 amino acids. The V gene end was trimmed by 7 bases and the J gene end by 4 bases; junction bases not matched to a gene: 11. Germline CDR1 and CDR2: SNHLY and FYNNEI. CDR3 DNA sequence: TGTGCCAGCACCCTTGAGACAGGGGCTATCACTGAAGCTTTCTTT. It specifies CASTLETGAITEAFF.

This clonotype was recorded a few times. The chain uses TRBV12-3 or TRBV12-4 and TRBJ1-1, with D tentatively TRBD1 (5 bases). CDR3 length: 14 residues. Trimming took 1 base from V and 5 from J, leaving 11 bases between them. The CDR3 spells CASSLGEGRTEAFF. CDR3 bases: TGTGCCAGCAGTTTAGGTGAGGGGCGGACTGAAGCTTTCTTT.

The chain uses TRBV25-1 and TRBJ2-1; 7 bases match TRBD2. The CDR3 is 13 residues long. The germline CDR1 and CDR2 sequences are MGHDK and SYGVNS. The trim removed 5 bases at V and 6 bases at J, leaving 4 bases unmatched. Here the CDR3 reads CASSLAGVNEQFF. The CDR3 DNA follows: TGTGCCAGCAGTCTCGCGGGAGTCAATGAGCAGTTCTTC.

This chain links TRBV7-2 with TRBJ2-5; perhaps TRBD2 as D (6 bases). V shed 0 bases and J shed 7 bases, with 12 bases lying between them. This CDR3 is built from 14 residues. Germline V CDR1 and CDR2: SGHTA, FQGNSA. DNA for the CDR3: TGTGCCAGCAGCTTAGCGAGGGACTCGGGGACCCAGTACTTC. Its protein is CASSLARDSGTQYF.

This clonotype was seen more than once but under ten times. The rearrangement joins TRBV27 to TRBJ2-1, with TRBD2 matching over 10 bases. The V gene end was trimmed by 3 bases and the J gene end by 4 bases; junction bases not matched to a gene: 3. In germline, CDR1 is MNHEY, CDR2 SMNVEV (reference sequence). The CDR3 runs 15 residues. CDR3: CASSFSAGGYNEQFF. CDR3 sequence (DNA): TGTGCCAGCAGTTTTTCAGCGGGGGGGTACAATGAGCAGTTCTTC.

This clonotype was counted between two and nine times. V usage is TRBV29-1 and J usage is TRBJ1-4; D unclear. CDR3 length equals 12 residues. V lost 7 bases and J 8 bases, leaving 14 bases between the germline ends. The germline V gene encodes CDR1 SQVTM and CDR2 ANQGSEA. The CDR3 is CSAEGGGEKLFF. In DNA form, the CDR3 reads TGCAGCGCTGAGGGTGGAGGGGAAAAACTGTTTTTT.

The sample holds a few counts of this clonotype. The chain combines TRBV5-4 with TRBJ1-1; D is ambiguous. The CDR3 consists of 16 residues. The ends were cut back, 4 bases at V and 0 bases at J, with 16 bases in the middle. Germline CDR1 and CDR2: SGHNT and YYREEE (reference sequence). The CDR3 bases are TGTGCCAGCAGCACCGACATGATGGGAATGAACACTGAAGCTTTCTTT. It codes for CASSTDMMGMNTEAFF.

In this sample, this clonotype turned up many times. The chain uses TRBV7-8 and TRBJ2-3, with 12 bases aligning to TRBD1. This CDR3 has 17 amino acids. Germline CDR1 reads SGHVS; CDR2 reads FQNEAQ. The junction had 6 bases not matched to a gene; V was cut back by 1 base and J by 4 bases. CDR3 sequence: CASSLGFRDRGPDTQYF. The CDR3 bases are TGTGCCAGCAGCTTAGGATTCCGGGACAGGGGGCCAGATACGCAGTATTTT.

This clonotype was counted at least ten times. The chain uses TRBV6-5 and TRBJ1-1; D unclear. Trimming shortened V by 6 bases and J by 1 base, and 15 bases separated the two germline ends. Germline CDR1 reads MNHEY; CDR2 reads SVGAGI. This CDR3 region has 15 residues. The CDR3 protein is CASSSQWAGNTEAFF. In DNA form, the CDR3 reads TGTGCCAGCAGCTCCCAGTGGGCAGGGAACACTGAAGCTTTCTTT.

This clonotype came up a few times. This CDR3 is CASSLAGGLETQYF. CDR3 coding DNA: TGTGCCAGCAGCTTAGCGGGGGGGCTGGAGACCCAGTACTTC. The chain links TRBV7-6 to TRBJ2-5; possibly TRBD2 for D (7 bases). Trimming removed 0 bases at V and 5 bases at J, with 10 bases between. Looked up from germline, CDR1 is SGHVS and CDR2 is FNYEAQ. The CDR3 covers 14 residues.

This clonotype was seen a few times. The rearrangement links TRBV15 to TRBJ1-1, with a tentative D call TRBD1 (5 bases). This CDR3 contains 17 residues. The V end lost 0 bases, the J end lost 4 bases, and 18 bases lay between the germline ends. The germline V gene encodes CDR1 LNHNV and CDR2 YYDKDF (reference sequence). This CDR3 reads CATSRDPPYGARTEAFF. The CDR3 DNA is TGTGCCACCAGCAGAGATCCGCCTTACGGGGCTCGCACTGAAGCTTTCTTT.

The J gene is TRBJ2-7, the V gene TRBV12-3 or TRBV12-4, with D possibly being TRBD2 (5 bases). The length of the CDR3 is 13 residues. The V end lost 7 bases, the J end lost 0 bases, and 10 bases lay between the germline ends. The CDR3 bases are TGTGCCAGCAAGGACTCCGACTCCTACGAGCAGTACTTC. It specifies CASKDSDSYEQYF.

This chain joins TRBV6-1 and TRBJ2-2; 16 bases map to TRBD2. From germline, CDR1 is MNHNS and CDR2 SASEGT. J lost 9 bases, V lost 6 bases, and 10 bases had no gene match. This CDR3 comprises 17 residues. The CDR3 protein is CASSILGTSGGVRELFF. The CDR3 DNA reads TGTGCCAGCAGCATACTCGGGACTAGCGGGGGGGTAAGGGAGCTGTTTTTT.

Concerning this clonotype: It may be a read error: a sequence one base away is much more abundant. The chain joins TRBV6-6 to TRBJ2-3, with D perhaps matching TRBD1 (5 bases). The J call may be in error: the DNA end matches TRBJ1-5 better. The CDR3 has 15 residues. Germline values: CDR1 MNHNY, CDR2 SVGAGI (reference sequence). In DNA form, the CDR3 reads TGTGCCAGCAGTTATTCCGGGGGAGAGGCAGATACGCAGCATTTT. It encodes CASSYSGGEADTQHF.

Ten or more counts support this clonotype. The chain couples TRBV7-3 to TRBJ2-1; 7 bases fit TRBD2. Germline CDR1 is SGHTA and CDR2 is FQGTGA. After removal of 2 bases from V and 6 bases from J, the junction contained 7 bases not matched to a gene. The CDR3 runs 15 residues. CDR3 amino acids: CASSLRGGGTNEQFF. The CDR3 DNA follows: TGTGCCAGCAGCTTACGGGGCGGGGGTACCAATGAGCAGTTCTTC.

The genes are TRBV7-4 and TRBJ1-4; 7 positions match TRBD1. The CDR3 spans 15 residues. Trimming removed 5 bases from V and 7 bases from J; junction bases left unmatched: 10. Germline V gene sequence: CDR1 SGHVT, CDR2 SQSDAQ. The CDR3 DNA follows: TGTGCCAGCAGCCCTCGACAGGGTATCACTGAAAAACTGTTTTTT. Encoded protein: CASSPRQGITEKLFF.